The 28 T cell receptor beta chains presented below share a single source sample, sequenced in a study of cytomegalovirus exposure and HLA in healthy donors. It was with 60 Vbeta and 13 Jbeta primers that the PCR ran. Profiled with immunoSEQ multiplex PCR; TCRdb holds only in-frame clones, not every one. The table lists 140,000 to 150,000 clones, with 1.5% to 2% in the top ten. Sequencing input: PBMCs. Every receptor here comes from a woman in her forties or fifties in good health and CMV-seronegative.

The CDR3 loop is CSDQGRETQYF. CDR3 DNA: TGCAGCGACCAGGGGAGAGAGACCCAGTACTTC. The rearrangement joins TRBV20-1 to TRBJ2-5; possibly TRBD1 for D (6 bases). This CDR3 contains 11 residues. Germline V gene lookup returns CDR1 DFQATT and CDR2 SNEGSKA (reference sequence).

This chain joins TRBV7-3 and TRBJ2-6, with 9 bases identical to TRBD2. The length of the CDR3 is 18 residues. Germline V gene data show CDR1 as SGHTA and CDR2 as FQGTGA. Trimming at V came to 4 bases and at J to 0 bases, leaving 7 bases not matched to a gene. The CDR3 here is CASSYDSGGSSGANVLTF. CDR3 nucleotide sequence: TGTGCCAGCAGCTACGATAGCGGGGGAAGCTCTGGGGCCAACGTCCTGACTTTC.

V gene TRBV5-6 combines with J gene TRBJ2-2; no firm D call. CDR3 length: 13 residues. V was cut by 3 bases and J by 3 bases, with 6 bases left in between. Germline loops: CDR1 SGHDT, CDR2 YYEEEE. The CDR3 loop reads CASSSPDTGELFF. Written as DNA, the CDR3 is TGTGCCAGCAGCTCCCCTGACACCGGGGAGCTGTTTTTT.

CDR3 loop: CASSGVKGLLETQYF. CDR3 nucleotides: TGTGCCAGCAGTGGAGTAAAGGGGCTATTGGAGACCCAGTACTTC. This chain joins TRBV6-1 and TRBJ2-5; perhaps TRBD1 as D (5 bases). This CDR3 region has 15 residues. Germline loops: CDR1 MNHNS, CDR2 SASEGT. Trimming pared 4 bases from V and 5 bases from J, leaving 17 bases between.

The rearrangement links TRBV20-1 to TRBJ1-1; 7 bases map to TRBD1. Germline CDR1 is DFQATT and CDR2 is SNEGSKA (reference sequence). With 6 bases clipped from V and 3 bases from J, the junction kept 1 base outside the gene matches. CDR3 length: 11 amino acids. This chain's CDR3 is CSAGQHTEAFF. DNA of the CDR3: TGCAGTGCGGGACAGCACACTGAAGCTTTCTTT.

The CDR3 DNA reads as TGTGCCAGCAGCCTACAGGCTACTAACTATGGCTACACCTTC. Residues: CASSLQATNYGYTF. The gene calls are TRBV6-5 and TRBJ1-2; D may be TRBD1 (5 bases). CDR3 length equals 14 residues. Germline V CDR1 and CDR2: MNHEY, SVGAGI. Trimming stripped 6 bases from V and 0 bases from J, with 11 bases between.

This sequence joins TRBV9 and TRBJ2-5, with TRBD2 matching over 10 bases. Germline CDR1 SGDLS, CDR2 YYNGEE. J was trimmed by 0 bases and V by 4 bases; bases with no gene match: 6. This CDR3 has 16 residues. The CDR3 DNA reads TGTGCCAGCAGCCCGGGGACTAGCGCGTACCAAGAGACCCAGTACTTC. This sequence encodes CASSPGTSAYQETQYF.

The genes are TRBV6-5 and TRBJ1-5; D perhaps matches TRBD1 (6 bases). This CDR3 contains 14 residues. Germline loops: CDR1 MNHEY, CDR2 SVGAGI. Trimming took off 6 bases at V and 3 bases at J, with 12 bases between the two ends. The CDR3 DNA sequence: TGTGCCAGCAGCCCGACAGGTTCCAATCAGCCCCAGCATTTT. This codes for CASSPTGSNQPQHF.

V and J are TRBV30 and TRBJ2-5; D perhaps matches TRBD1 (5 bases). Germline V gene lookup returns CDR1 GTSNPN and CDR2 SVGIG (reference sequence). The length of the CDR3 is 14 residues. CDR3 coding DNA: TGTGCTGGGGCGGTTCGGACATTCAAAGAGACCCAGTACTTC. This sequence encodes CAGAVRTFKETQYF.

The rearrangement joins TRBV4-2 to TRBJ1-6, with D hard to call. Trimming stripped 3 bases from V and 8 bases from J, with 11 bases between. The CDR3 covers 14 residues. Per the germline V gene, CDR1 is LGHNA and CDR2 is YNFKEQ. This CDR3 reads CASSHPGSDSPLHF. CDR3 in DNA: TGTGCCAGCAGCCACCCCGGGTCCGATTCACCCCTCCACTTT.

The J gene is TRBJ2-1, the V gene TRBV19; possibly TRBD2 for D (5 bases). This CDR3 spans 12 amino acids. Per the germline V gene, CDR1 is LNHDA and CDR2 is SQIVND (reference sequence). The V gene lost 0 bases and the J gene lost 10 bases, with 7 bases spanning the gap. CDR3 sequence reads: CASSIDWEEQFF. The CDR3 DNA reads as TGTGCCAGTAGTATAGATTGGGAGGAGCAGTTCTTC.

The chain combines TRBV6-1 with TRBJ1-4; D is ambiguous. Germline V lookup: CDR1 MNHNS, CDR2 SASEGT. This CDR3 is 15 amino acids long. The V end lost 7 bases, the J end lost 3 bases, and 15 bases lay between the germline ends. CDR3 DNA: TGTGCCAGCAAAAGGGCCGGAGGCTCTAATGAAAAACTGTTTTTT. Protein sequence: CASKRAGGSNEKLFF.

The V and J genes are TRBV9 and TRBJ2-7, with TRBD1 as a possible D gene (6 bases). This CDR3 is built from 15 residues. The V gene lost 0 bases and the J gene lost 0 bases, with 10 bases spanning the gap. Germline V gene lookup returns CDR1 SGDLS and CDR2 YYNGEE. CDR3 sequence reads: CASSVDRQASYEQYF. The CDR3 DNA is TGTGCCAGCAGCGTAGATCGACAGGCCTCCTACGAGCAGTACTTC.

The chain joins TRBV6-5 to TRBJ2-2, with D possibly matching TRBD1 (6 bases). Per germline, CDR1 MNHEY and CDR2 SVGAGI. The V end lost 8 bases, the J end lost 2 bases, and 12 bases lay between the germline ends. The CDR3 sequence is 14 residues long. CDR3 bases: TGTGCCAGCTCCAGGACAGTTAACACCGGGGAGCTGTTTTTT. It yields the protein CASSRTVNTGELFF.

The V gene is TRBV5-1, the J gene TRBJ2-5; tentatively, D is TRBD1 (5 bases). Trimming removed 4 bases from V and 2 bases from J, with 15 bases in between. This CDR3 spans 15 amino acids. Germline CDR1 SGHRS, CDR2 YFSETQ. CDR3 residues: CASSQGRGAQETQYF. As DNA, the CDR3 is TGCGCCAGCAGCCAAGGTCGTGGGGCACAAGAGACCCAGTACTTC.

The V gene is TRBV18, the J gene TRBJ2-3, with 10 positions matching TRBD2. The CDR3 totals 15 residues. Germline-derived CDR1 and CDR2 are KGHSH and LQKENI. The V segment lost 5 bases and the J segment 1 base; nucleotides outside the gene matches: 3. CDR3 sequence (DNA): TGTGCCAGCTCAGTTCTAGCGGGGGGCACAGATACGCAGTATTTT. It encodes CASSVLAGGTDTQYF.

The chain combines TRBV5-6 with TRBJ2-5; D remains unclear. Trimming stripped 5 bases from V and 1 base from J, with 9 bases between. The CDR3 extends over 13 amino acids. Germline assignment: CDR1 SGHDT and CDR2 YYEEEE. CDR3 sequence reads: CASRTPGQETQYF. In DNA form, the CDR3 reads TGTGCCAGCAGGACCCCGGGCCAAGAGACCCAGTACTTC.

The chain employs TRBV7-3 and TRBJ2-3; D is ambiguous. Germline CDR1 reads SGHTA; CDR2 reads FQGTGA. The CDR3 spans 12 residues. V lost 2 bases and J 7 bases, leaving 7 bases between the germline ends. CDR3 protein: CASSLESNTQYF. As DNA, the CDR3 is TGTGCCAGCAGCTTAGAGAGTAATACGCAGTATTTT. Combining the CDR3 with reference TRBV7-3 and TRBJ2-3 gives the whole variable domain GAGVSQTPSNKVTEKGKYVELRCDPISGHTALYWYRQSLGQGPEFLIYFQGTGAADDSGLPNDRFFAVRPEGSVSTLKIQRTERGDSAVYLCASSLESNTQYFGPGTRLTVL.

V usage is TRBV18 and J usage is TRBJ1-4, with 7 bases aligning to TRBD1. V was clipped by 6 bases and J by 5 bases; unmatched bases: 9. The CDR3 spans 15 residues. The germline V gene has CDR1 KGHSH and CDR2 LQKENI. CDR3 DNA: TGTGCCAGCTCCCGACAGGGTGGGGAGAATGAAAAACTGTTTTTT. Translating it yields CASSRQGGENEKLFF.

V gene TRBV30 combines with J gene TRBJ2-2; D gene uncertain. CDR1 is GTSNPN, CDR2 SVGIG, per germline (reference sequence). The CDR3 sequence is 14 residues long. The germline V and J ends were trimmed by 1 base and 5 bases, with 11 bases remaining between them. In nucleotides, the CDR3 is TGTGCCTGGAGTGGTGCAGTCTGGACCGGGGAGCTGTTTTTT. It yields the protein CAWSGAVWTGELFF.

The rearrangement uses TRBV19 and TRBJ1-3, with D perhaps TRBD1 (5 bases). The CDR3 contains 15 residues. Trimming took 7 bases from V and 7 from J, leaving 20 bases between them. The germline gives CDR1 LNHDA, CDR2 SQIVND (reference sequence). CDR3 residues: CASNRRGFASNTIYF. Written as DNA, the CDR3 is TGTGCCAGTAACCGGCGGGGCTTTGCGTCCAACACCATATATTTT.

CDR3 nucleotide sequence: TGCGCCAGCAGCTTGGCGACTAGCGGGAGGGGGAATGAGCAGTTCTTC. It yields the protein CASSLATSGRGNEQFF. The rearrangement joins TRBV5-1 to TRBJ2-1; 14 positions agree with TRBD2. Germline trimming cut 0 bases from V and 7 bases from J; bases unmatched to any gene: 3. CDR1 is SGHRS, CDR2 YFSETQ, per germline. The CDR3 loop spans 16 amino acids.

The chain has TRBV9 and TRBJ2-2; TRBD2 matches at 8 bases. Germline V gene sequence: CDR1 SGDLS, CDR2 YYNGEE. The CDR3 totals 17 residues. With 0 bases clipped from V and 8 bases from J, the junction kept 12 bases outside the gene matches. CDR3 sequence (DNA): TGTGCCAGCAGCGTAGGAAACGGGGGGGCCGATTTGGGGGAGCTGTTTTTT. Residues: CASSVGNGGADLGELFF.

The V gene is TRBV2, the J gene TRBJ2-7; D unclear. Germline V gives CDR1 SNHLY, CDR2 FYNNEI. The CDR3 is made up of 15 amino acids. The V and J ends lost 4 bases and 0 bases respectively, with 13 bases between them. CDR3 in DNA: TGTGCCAGCAGTGCTTTGACTTCGAGCTCCTACGAGCAGTACTTC. The encoded protein is CASSALTSSSYEQYF.

The chain couples TRBV28 to TRBJ1-2; no clear D. The V gene's germline CDR1 is MDHEN and CDR2 SYDVKM. Deletions cut 3 bases from V and 2 bases from J, with 13 bases between. CDR3 length: 15 residues. The CDR3 protein is CASSFRARLNYGYTF. The CDR3 DNA is TGTGCCAGCAGTTTTCGCGCGAGGTTGAACTATGGCTACACCTTC.

CDR3 coding DNA: TGTGCCAGCAGCCCACTCATAACACAGGGGTTGAACACTGAAGCTTTCTTT. Its protein product is CASSPLITQGLNTEAFF. V gene TRBV7-9 combines with J gene TRBJ1-1; 7 nucleotides match TRBD1. This CDR3 is 17 amino acids long. Germline CDR1 SEHNR, CDR2 FQNEAQ (reference sequence). After removal of 5 bases from V and 0 bases from J, the junction contained 12 bases not matched to a gene.

This sequence joins TRBV28 and TRBJ2-7; the match to TRBD1 covers 7 bases. V shed 6 bases, J shed 4 bases, and the junction held 6 bases outside the gene matches. The CDR3 loop spans 13 amino acids. Germline-derived CDR1 and CDR2 are MDHEN and SYDVKM. CDR3 sequence reads: CASRTGTPYEQYF. The CDR3 coding sequence is TGTGCCAGCAGGACAGGGACCCCTTACGAGCAGTACTTC.

The V gene is TRBV10-3, the J gene TRBJ1-3; TRBD1 is a possible D gene (6 bases). CDR3 size: 15 residues. V was cut by 6 bases and J by 0 bases, with 12 bases left in between. CDR1 and CDR2 (germline): ENHRY, SYGVKD. The CDR3 is CAISNDRSSGNTIYF. The CDR3 nucleotides are TGTGCCATCAGCAACGACAGGAGCTCTGGAAACACCATATATTTT.